Given below is one T cell receptor (beta chain) in context. As originally analysed: From reference gene primer amplification, estimates of nucleated cell counts were derived. Data came from immunoSEQ multiplex PCR; TCRdb stores just in-frame clones and leaves some out. From that table come the V and J calls and clone size; the DNA was used to work out D and trimming. The table shows 75,000 to 100,000 clones, with roughly 89% occurring only once. This sample is part of a study of blood T cell repertoires in COVID-19. About the research overall: The United States, Italy and Spain were the sources of the acute and convalescent COVID-19 samples. PBMCs, B-cell-depleted T cells, or T cells provided the cDNA or gDNA that made up the material.

The CDR3 is 16 residues long. From germline, CDR1 is PRHDT and CDR2 FYEKMQ (reference sequence). V was clipped by 5 bases and J by 1 base; unmatched bases: 8. The clonotype was recovered from a human donor in a cohort sampled during active COVID-19. Input material: peripheral blood. V gene TRBV13 combines with J gene TRBJ1-1, with 9 bases fitting TRBD1. The CDR3 nucleotides read TGTGCCAGCAGCCTCAGGACAGGGGTTACGAACACTGAAGCTTTCTTT. Protein: CASSLRTGVTNTEAFF.